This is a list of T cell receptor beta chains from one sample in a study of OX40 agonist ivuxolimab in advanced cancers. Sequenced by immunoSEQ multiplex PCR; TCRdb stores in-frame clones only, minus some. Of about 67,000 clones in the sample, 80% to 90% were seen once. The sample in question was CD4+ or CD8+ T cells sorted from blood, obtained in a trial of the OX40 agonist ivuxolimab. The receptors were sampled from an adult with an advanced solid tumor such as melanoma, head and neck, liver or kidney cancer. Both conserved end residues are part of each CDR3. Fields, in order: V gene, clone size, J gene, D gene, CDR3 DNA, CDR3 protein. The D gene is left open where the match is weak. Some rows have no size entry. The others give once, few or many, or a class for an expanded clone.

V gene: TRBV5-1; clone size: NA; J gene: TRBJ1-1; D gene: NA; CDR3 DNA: TGCGCCAGCAGCTTGGAGGGCAGGGTGGGCACTGAAGCTTTCTTT; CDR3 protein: CASSLEGRVGTEAFF
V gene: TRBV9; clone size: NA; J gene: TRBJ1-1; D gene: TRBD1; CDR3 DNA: TGTGCCAGCAGCCCAGGGGGGACAGGGAATACTGAAGCTTTCTTT; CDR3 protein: CASSPGGTGNTEAFF
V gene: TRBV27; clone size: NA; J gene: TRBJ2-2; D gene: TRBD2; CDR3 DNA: TGTGCCAGCAGTCCTAATCTAGCGGGGGGGCGATCCGGGGAGCTGTTTTTT; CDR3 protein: CASSPNLAGGRSGELFF
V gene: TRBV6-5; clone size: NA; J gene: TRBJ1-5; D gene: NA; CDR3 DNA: TGTGCCAGCGCTAGGGATGGGTCGGGCAATCAGCCCCAGCATTTT; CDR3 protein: CASARDGSGNQPQHF
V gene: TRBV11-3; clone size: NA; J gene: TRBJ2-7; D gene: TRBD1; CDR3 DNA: TGTGCCAGCAGCCCCGGGACAGGGTACGAGCAGTACTTC; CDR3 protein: CASSPGTGYEQYF
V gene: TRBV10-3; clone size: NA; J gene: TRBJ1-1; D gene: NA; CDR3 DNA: TGTGCCATCAGTTCGGTGAACACTGAAGCTTTCTTT; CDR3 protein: CAISSVNTEAFF
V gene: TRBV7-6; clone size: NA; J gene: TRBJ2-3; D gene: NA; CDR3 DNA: TGTGCCAGCAGCCGGGGGGCACAGGCTCCACAGTATTTT; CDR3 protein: CASSRGAQAPQYF
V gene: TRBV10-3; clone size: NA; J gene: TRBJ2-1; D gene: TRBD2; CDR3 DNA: TGTGCCATCAGTGAGTCGATGGGACTAGCCGGGAGCTCCTACAATGAGCAGTTCTTC; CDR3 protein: CAISESMGLAGSSYNEQFF
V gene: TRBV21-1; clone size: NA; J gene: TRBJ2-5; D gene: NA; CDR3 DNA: TGTGCCAGCAGCAAAGATGTGACAGGGGAAGAGCAGTACTTC; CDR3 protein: CASSKDVTGEEQYF
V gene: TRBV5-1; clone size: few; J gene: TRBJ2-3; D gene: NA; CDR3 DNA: TGCGCCAGCAGCACGACCCTAAGCACAGATACGCAGTATTTT; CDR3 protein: CASSTTLSTDTQYF
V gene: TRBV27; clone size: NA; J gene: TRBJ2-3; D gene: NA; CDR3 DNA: TGTGCCAGCAGTTTAGGGGGTAGCACAGATACGCAGTATTTT; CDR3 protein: CASSLGGSTDTQYF
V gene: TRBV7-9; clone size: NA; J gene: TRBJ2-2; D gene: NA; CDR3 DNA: TGTGCCAGCAGCTTAACTGGGGGACACCTTGTTACCGGGGAGCTGTTTTTT; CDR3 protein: CASSLTGGHLVTGELFF
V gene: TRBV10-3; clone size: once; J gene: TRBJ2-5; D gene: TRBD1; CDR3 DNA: TGTGCCACCGGACAGGGGCAAGAGACCCAGTACTTC; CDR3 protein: CATGQGQETQYF
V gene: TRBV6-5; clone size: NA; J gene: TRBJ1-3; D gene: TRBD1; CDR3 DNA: TGTGCCAGCAGTAAGACAGGGGTGGTTGGAAACACCATATATTTT; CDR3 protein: CASSKTGVVGNTIYF
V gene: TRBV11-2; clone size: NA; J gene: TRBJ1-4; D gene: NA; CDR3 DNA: TGTGCCAGCAGCTTAGAGGGGCCAGGGATAGGTGAAAAACTGTTTTTT; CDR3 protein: CASSLEGPGIGEKLFF
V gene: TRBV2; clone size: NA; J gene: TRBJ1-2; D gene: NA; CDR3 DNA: TGTGCCAGCAGTGAAGGGGGAGATAACTATGGCTACACCTTC; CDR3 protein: CASSEGGDNYGYTF
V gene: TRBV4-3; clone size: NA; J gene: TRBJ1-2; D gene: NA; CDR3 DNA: TGCGCCAGCAGCCTAGGCGGGGGGGACCTTGGCTATGGCTACACCTTC; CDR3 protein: CASSLGGGDLGYGYTF
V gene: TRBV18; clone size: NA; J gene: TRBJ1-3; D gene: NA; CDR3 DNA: TGTGCCAGCTCACCCTTTCAGCCGGGGGCAACTGGAAACACCATATATTTT; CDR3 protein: CASSPFQPGATGNTIYF
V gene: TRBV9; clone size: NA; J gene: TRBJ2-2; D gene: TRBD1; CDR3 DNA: TGTGCCAGCAGCGTGGGGACAGGGTTATTTACCGGGGAGCTGTTTTTT; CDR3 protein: CASSVGTGLFTGELFF
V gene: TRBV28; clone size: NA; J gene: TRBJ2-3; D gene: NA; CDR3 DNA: TGTGCCAGCAGTTTTCGACTAAATACGCAGTATTTT; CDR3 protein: CASSFRLNTQYF
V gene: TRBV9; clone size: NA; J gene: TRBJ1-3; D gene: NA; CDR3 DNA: TGTGCCAGCAGCGTAGAGGCAGGCGCCTCTGGAAACACCATATATTTT; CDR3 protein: CASSVEAGASGNTIYF
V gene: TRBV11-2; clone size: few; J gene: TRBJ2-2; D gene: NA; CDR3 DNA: TGTGCCAGCAGTCAGGGGTTAGCCTACACCGGGGAGCTGTTTTTT; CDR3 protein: CASSQGLAYTGELFF
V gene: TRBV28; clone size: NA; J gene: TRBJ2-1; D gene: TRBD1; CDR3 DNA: TGTGCCAGCAGTTTTCCCGAAGGGACAGGGAGAAATGAGCAGTTCTTC; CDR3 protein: CASSFPEGTGRNEQFF
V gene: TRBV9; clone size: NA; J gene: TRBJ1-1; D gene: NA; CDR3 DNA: TGTGCCAGCAGCGGCCGGGGAGCTTTCTTT; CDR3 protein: CASSGRGAFF
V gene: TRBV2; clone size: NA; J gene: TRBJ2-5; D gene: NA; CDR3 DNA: TGTGCCAGCAGTGAATCCCAGGATGAGACCCAGTACTTC; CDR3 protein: CASSESQDETQYF
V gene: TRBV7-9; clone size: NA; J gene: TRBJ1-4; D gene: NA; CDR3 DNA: TGTGCCAGCAGCATTAATGAAAAACTGTTTTTT; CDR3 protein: CASSINEKLFF
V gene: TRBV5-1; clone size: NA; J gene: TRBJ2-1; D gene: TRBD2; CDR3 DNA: TGCGCCAGCAGACCAGGGACTAGCGGGGTCGATGAGCAGTTCTTC; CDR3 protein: CASRPGTSGVDEQFF
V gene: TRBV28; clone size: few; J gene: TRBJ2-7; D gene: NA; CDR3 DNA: TGTGCCAGCCACAGGGACTCCATATCCTACGAGCAGTACTTC; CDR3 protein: CASHRDSISYEQYF
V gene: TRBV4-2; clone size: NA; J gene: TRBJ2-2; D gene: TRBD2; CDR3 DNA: TGTGCCAGCAGACAGACTAGCGGGGGGATGAACACCGGGGAGCTGTTTTTT; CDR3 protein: CASRQTSGGMNTGELFF
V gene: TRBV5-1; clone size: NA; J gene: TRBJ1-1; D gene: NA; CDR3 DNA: TGCGCCAGCAGCTTGAACCGCGGGGGTGTCGGGGTACGAAGGACTGAAGCTTTCTTT; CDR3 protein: CASSLNRGGVGVRRTEAFF
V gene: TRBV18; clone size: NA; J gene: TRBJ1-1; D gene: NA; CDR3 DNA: TGTGCCAGCTCACATAAGAAAAGGCAGGTGCTTGGGGTGAACACTGAAGCTTTCTTT; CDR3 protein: CASSHKKRQVLGVNTEAFF
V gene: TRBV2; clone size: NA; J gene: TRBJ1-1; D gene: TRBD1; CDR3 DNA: TGTGCCAGCAGGGGACAGGAGACTGAAGCTTTCTTT; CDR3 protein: CASRGQETEAFF
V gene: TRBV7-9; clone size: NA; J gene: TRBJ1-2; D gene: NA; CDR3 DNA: TGTGCCAGCAGCTTACTCGAACATGGCTACACCTTC; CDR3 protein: CASSLLEHGYTF
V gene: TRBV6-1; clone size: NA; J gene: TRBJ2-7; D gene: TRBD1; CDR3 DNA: TGTGCCAGCAGTGAAGCGACGGGGCAGGGGGTCGAGCAGTACTTC; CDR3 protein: CASSEATGQGVEQYF
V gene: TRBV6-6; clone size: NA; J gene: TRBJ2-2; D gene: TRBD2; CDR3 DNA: TGTGCCAGCATCAACACGGGGGGGAGGGTCACCGGGGAGCTGTTTTTT; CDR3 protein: CASINTGGRVTGELFF
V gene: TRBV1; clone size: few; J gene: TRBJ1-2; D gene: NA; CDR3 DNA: TGCACCAGCAGTCCAACCATCCTTCGGGACAGCTATGGCTACACCTTC; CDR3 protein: CTSSPTILRDSYGYTF
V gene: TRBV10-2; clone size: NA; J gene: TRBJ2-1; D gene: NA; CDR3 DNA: TGCGCCAGCAGTGTTGGGGGTTTGGATGAGCAGTTCTTC; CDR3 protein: CASSVGGLDEQFF
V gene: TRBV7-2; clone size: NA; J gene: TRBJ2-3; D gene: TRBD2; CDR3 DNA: TGTGCCAGCAGCTCAGCCGGACGGCGGGGGGGCACAGATACGCAGTATTTT; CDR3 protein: CASSSAGRRGGTDTQYF
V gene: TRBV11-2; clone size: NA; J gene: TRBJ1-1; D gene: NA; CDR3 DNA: TGTGCCAGCAGCTTAGCCTTGGGCACTGAAGCTTTCTTT; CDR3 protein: CASSLALGTEAFF
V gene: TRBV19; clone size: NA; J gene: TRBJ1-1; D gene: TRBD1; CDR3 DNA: TGTGCCAGTAGTATAGGTTGGGACAGGGACACTGAAGCTTTCTTT; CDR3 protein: CASSIGWDRDTEAFF
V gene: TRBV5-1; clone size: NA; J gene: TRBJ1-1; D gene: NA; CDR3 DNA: TGCGCCAGCAGCCCGGGACAAGTCTCGAACACTGAAGCTTTCTTT; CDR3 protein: CASSPGQVSNTEAFF
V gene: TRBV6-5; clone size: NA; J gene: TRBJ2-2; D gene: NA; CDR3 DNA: TGTGCCAGCAGAAATAGCGGGAACACCGGGGAGCTGTTTTTT; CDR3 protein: CASRNSGNTGELFF
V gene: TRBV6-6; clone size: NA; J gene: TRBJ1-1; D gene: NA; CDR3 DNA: TGTGCCTCCTCCTGGGGATCGAACACTGAAGCTTTCTTT; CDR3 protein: CASSWGSNTEAFF
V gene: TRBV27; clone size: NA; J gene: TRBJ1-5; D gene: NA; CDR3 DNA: TGTGCCACGAGATTCCCGACAACGGCAAGCAATCAGCCCCAGCATTTT; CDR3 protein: CATRFPTTASNQPQHF
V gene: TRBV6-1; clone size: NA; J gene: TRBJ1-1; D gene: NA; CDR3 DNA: TGTGCCACGAAGGTTAACACTGAAGCTTTCTTT; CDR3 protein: CATKVNTEAFF
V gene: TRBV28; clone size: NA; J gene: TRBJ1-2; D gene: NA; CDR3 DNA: TGTGCCAGCAGCCCTACGTGGACGGCCAACTATGGCTACACCTTC; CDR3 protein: CASSPTWTANYGYTF
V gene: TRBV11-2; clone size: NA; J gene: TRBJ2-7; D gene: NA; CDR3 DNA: TGTGCCAGCAGCCCGATTGGGCGCTACGAGCAGTACTTC; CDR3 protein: CASSPIGRYEQYF
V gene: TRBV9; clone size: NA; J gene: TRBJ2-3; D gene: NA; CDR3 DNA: TGTGCCAGCAGCGTAGCGGGGGCAGGGGGACCCACAGATACGCAGTATTTT; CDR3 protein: CASSVAGAGGPTDTQYF
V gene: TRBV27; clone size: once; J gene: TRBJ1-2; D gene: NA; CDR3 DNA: TGTGCCAGCAGTTTAACCAGGAACTATGGCTACACCTTC; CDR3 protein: CASSLTRNYGYTF
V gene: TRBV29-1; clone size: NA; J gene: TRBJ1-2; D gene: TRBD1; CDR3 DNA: TGCAGCGCCGGGACAGGGGCCTTTAACTATGGCTACACCTTC; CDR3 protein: CSAGTGAFNYGYTF
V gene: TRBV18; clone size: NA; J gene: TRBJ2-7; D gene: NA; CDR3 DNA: TGTGCCAGCTCACCACCGGGGGTAAGCTTGCGCGAGCAGTACTTC; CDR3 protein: CASSPPGVSLREQYF
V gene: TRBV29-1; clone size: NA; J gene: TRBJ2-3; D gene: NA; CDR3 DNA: TGCAGCGTTCTCCAGGGAGATACGCAGTATTTT; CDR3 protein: CSVLQGDTQYF
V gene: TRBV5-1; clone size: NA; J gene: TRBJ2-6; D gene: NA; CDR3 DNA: TGCGCCAGCAGCTTGGGAAGGACCCCTGGGGCCAACGTCCTGACTTTC; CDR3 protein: CASSLGRTPGANVLTF
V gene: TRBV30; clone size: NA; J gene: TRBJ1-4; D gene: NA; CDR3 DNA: TGTGCCTGGAGTCGGGACAAGGGGGAAAAACTGTTTTTT; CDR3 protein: CAWSRDKGEKLFF